The rows below give T cell receptor beta chains drawn from one sample of a study of OX40 agonist ivuxolimab in advanced cancers. Some clones are missing from TCRdb's copy, which holds only in-frame ones; the method was immunoSEQ multiplex PCR. Of 50,000 to 65,000 clones listed, around 90% are singletons. Material: CD4+ or CD8+ T cells sorted from blood, obtained in a trial of the OX40 agonist ivuxolimab. The receptor set was obtained from an adult with an advanced solid tumor such as melanoma, head and neck, liver or kidney cancer. Both conserved end residues are part of each CDR3. Each record gives: CDR3 length, D gene, clone size, V gene, J gene, CDR3 DNA, CDR3 protein. A D gene is named only where the DNA matches it firmly. A clone size is listed for some rows: how often the clone was seen (once, few, many), or a class if it is expanded.

>15|NA|NA|TRBV4-1|TRBJ2-7
TGCGCCAGCAGCCAAGAGACCGGGTCATACTACGAGCAGTACTTC
CASSQETGSYYEQYF
>13|NA|NA|TRBV6-5|TRBJ2-3
TGTGCCAGCAGTACCTTTGCGACAGATACGCAGTATTTT
CASSTFATDTQYF
>15|NA|NA|TRBV27|TRBJ2-7
TGTGCCAGCAGTTCATTTAAGGGCGGTGCCTACGAGCAGTACTTC
CASSSFKGGAYEQYF
>14|TRBD1|NA|TRBV27|TRBJ2-7
TGTGCCAGCAGTTTATTGGGACAGCACTACGAGCAGTACTTC
CASSLLGQHYEQYF
>13|NA|NA|TRBV10-3|TRBJ2-5
TGTGCCTCGAGACAGGAGATACTAGAGACCCAGTACTTC
CASRQEILETQYF
>14|NA|NA|TRBV2|TRBJ2-2
TGTGCCAGCAGGAGTAGGGGGGGGATGTGGGAGCTGTTTTTT
CASRSRGGMWELFF
>14|NA|NA|TRBV6-5|TRBJ1-1
TGTGCCAGCAGTTACGGTGGGTGGAACACTGAAGCTTTCTTT
CASSYGGWNTEAFF
>13|NA|NA|TRBV25-1|TRBJ2-5
TGTGCCAGCAACCCAGGGGGGCGGGGGACCCAGTACTTC
CASNPGGRGTQYF
>12|NA|NA|TRBV11-3|TRBJ2-2
TGTGCCAGCAGCAGCTCTGGGGGGGAGCTGTTTTTT
CASSSSGGELFF
>15|NA|NA|TRBV4-3|TRBJ2-2
TGCGCCAGCAGCCTGGGACGGTTGAACACCGGGGAGCTGTTTTTT
CASSLGRLNTGELFF
>14|NA|NA|TRBV4-1|TRBJ2-3
TGCGCCAGCAGCCCTTCAGGGGGCACAGATACGCAGTATTTT
CASSPSGGTDTQYF
>14|NA|NA|TRBV19|TRBJ1-3
TGTGCCAGTAGTATAGCCTACCTTGGAAACACCATATATTTT
CASSIAYLGNTIYF
>15|TRBD1|NA|TRBV4-1|TRBJ2-7
TGCGCCAGCAGCCAAGGGACAGGGTGGTCCTACGAGCAGTACTTC
CASSQGTGWSYEQYF
>14|TRBD1|NA|TRBV10-2|TRBJ2-5
TGCGCCAGCAAGCCGGGACAGGGCAGTGAGACCCAGTACTTC
CASKPGQGSETQYF
>14|TRBD1|NA|TRBV28|TRBJ2-1
TGTGCCAGCAGTTTAACAGGGGGGTACAATGAGCAGTTCTTC
CASSLTGGYNEQFF
>13|NA|few|TRBV19|TRBJ2-7
TGTGCCAGTAGTGGGAATGTGGGCTACGAGCAGTACTTC
CASSGNVGYEQYF
>13|NA|NA|TRBV11-2|TRBJ2-7
TGTGCCAGCAGCCCGACAGGATACTACGAGCAGTACTTC
CASSPTGYYEQYF
>16|TRBD2|NA|TRBV7-8|TRBJ2-3
TGTGCCAGCAGCTTATTAAGCGGGAGGGTTACAGATACGCAGTATTTT
CASSLLSGRVTDTQYF
>17|TRBD2|NA|TRBV19|TRBJ2-3
TGTGCCAGTAGTATACTAGCGGGCGGTACTAGCACAGATACGCAGTATTTT
CASSILAGGTSTDTQYF
>18|NA|NA|TRBV5-5|TRBJ1-1
TGTGCCAGCAGCTCGACCCCAATTGCAACCCTGGGGAACACTGAAGCTTTCTTT
CASSSTPIATLGNTEAFF
>14|NA|NA|TRBV7-9|TRBJ2-5
TGTGCCAGCAGCTTAGTTCCGGGAGCAGAGACCCAGTACTTC
CASSLVPGAETQYF
>14|TRBD2|NA|TRBV7-6|TRBJ2-2
TGTGCCAGCAGCTTAGATCCTAGCGGGGGGGAGCTGTTTTTT
CASSLDPSGGELFF
>14|NA|NA|TRBV18|TRBJ2-7
TGTGCCAGCTCATCGACAGGAAACTCCTACGAGCAGTACTTC
CASSSTGNSYEQYF
>13|NA|NA|TRBV28|TRBJ2-7
TGTGCCACCAGGGCGGAGTGGCGCTACGAGCAGTACTTC
CATRAEWRYEQYF
>14|TRBD2|NA|TRBV27|TRBJ2-7
TGTGCCAGCAGTTCAATAGCGGGAGGGAGCGAGCAGTACTTC
CASSSIAGGSEQYF
>15|NA|NA|TRBV6-5|TRBJ1-4
TGTGCCAGCAGCCCCCAACAGCGGACTAATGAAAAACTGTTTTTT
CASSPQQRTNEKLFF
>15|NA|NA|TRBV5-1|TRBJ2-2
TGCGCCAGCCGGCGGGCTCCCTTGAATACCGGGGAGCTGTTTTTT
CASRRAPLNTGELFF
>17|TRBD1|NA|TRBV28|TRBJ1-1
TGTGCCAGCAGTTTTATCGGACAGGGGAGGTGGGGCACTGAAGCTTTCTTT
CASSFIGQGRWGTEAFF
>12|NA|NA|TRBV11-2|TRBJ2-7
TGTGCCAGCAGCTTCAATAACTACGAGCAGTACTTC
CASSFNNYEQYF
>15|TRBD2|NA|TRBV25-1|TRBJ2-7
TGTGCCAGTCAGCCGGGACTACTCTCGACTTACGAGCAGTACTTC
CASQPGLLSTYEQYF
>18|TRBD2|NA|TRBV19|TRBJ2-1
TGTGCCAGTAGTTCACTCCGAGGACTAGCGGGACCCCACAATGAGCAGTTCTTC
CASSSLRGLAGPHNEQFF
>16|NA|NA|TRBV6-5|TRBJ1-1
TGTGCCAGCAGTTACTCGGCGGCGGGGGGAAGGACTGAAGCTTTCTTT
CASSYSAAGGRTEAFF
>18|NA|once|TRBV7-8|TRBJ2-7
TGTGCCAGCAGCTTATGGGCTCCAGGGGGAGGGGCCTCCTACGAGCAGTACTTC
CASSLWAPGGGASYEQYF
>13|NA|once|TRBV21-1|TRBJ1-2
TGTGCCAGCAGCAAAGTCGGGGCCTATGGCTACACCTTC
CASSKVGAYGYTF
>14|NA|NA|TRBV7-2|TRBJ2-7
TGTGCCAGCAGCCCCTTAGGGCCCGGCTACGAGCAGTACTTC
CASSPLGPGYEQYF
>17|TRBD1|NA|TRBV9|TRBJ1-3
TGTGCCAGCAGCGGAGACCTCGACAGGGGGCGCGGAAACACCATATATTTT
CASSGDLDRGRGNTIYF
>14|NA|once|TRBV9|TRBJ2-7
TGTGCCAGCAGCGTAAGCGGCGGATCCTACGAGCAGTACTTC
CASSVSGGSYEQYF
>13|NA|NA|TRBV27|TRBJ2-1
TGTGCCAGCAGTTTTCGGGGGATGGATGAGCAGTTCTTC
CASSFRGMDEQFF
>14|NA|NA|TRBV5-4|TRBJ2-7
TGTGCCAGCAGCTTGGTAGGGTACGACAACGAGCAGTACTTC
CASSLVGYDNEQYF
>11|NA|NA|TRBV28|TRBJ1-1
TGTGCCAGCAGTCTCCTCTCTGAAGCTTTCTTT
CASSLLSEAFF
>13|NA|NA|TRBV25-1|TRBJ2-5
TGTGCCAGCAGTGAACAGGATCAAGAGACCCAGTACTTC
CASSEQDQETQYF
>12|NA|NA|TRBV30|TRBJ2-1
TGTGCCTGGAGTAGGGGGGGCAATGAGCAGTTCTTC
CAWSRGGNEQFF
>13|NA|NA|TRBV28|TRBJ2-7
TGTGCCAGCAGTTTCCGGGGTTTGTACGAGCAGTACTTC
CASSFRGLYEQYF
>11|NA|NA|TRBV20-1|TRBJ2-7
TGCAGTGCACGCGAGCTGTACGAGCAGTACTTC
CSARELYEQYF